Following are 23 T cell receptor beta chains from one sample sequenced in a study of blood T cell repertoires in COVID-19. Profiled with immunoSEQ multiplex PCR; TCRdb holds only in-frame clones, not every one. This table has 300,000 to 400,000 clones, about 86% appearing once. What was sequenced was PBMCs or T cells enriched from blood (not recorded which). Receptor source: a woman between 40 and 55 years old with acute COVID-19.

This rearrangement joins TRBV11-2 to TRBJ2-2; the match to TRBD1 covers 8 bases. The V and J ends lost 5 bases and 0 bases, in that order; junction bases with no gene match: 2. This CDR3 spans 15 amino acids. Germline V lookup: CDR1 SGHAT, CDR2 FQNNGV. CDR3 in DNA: TGTGCCAGCAGCCAACAGGGGGCGAACACCGGGGAGCTGTTTTTT. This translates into CASSQQGANTGELFF.

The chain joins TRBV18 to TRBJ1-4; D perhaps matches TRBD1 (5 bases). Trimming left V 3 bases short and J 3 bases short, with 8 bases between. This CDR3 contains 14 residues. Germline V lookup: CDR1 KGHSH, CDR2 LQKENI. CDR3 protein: CASSPEGPNEKLFF. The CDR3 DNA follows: TGTGCCAGCTCACCGGAGGGGCCTAATGAAAAACTGTTTTTT.

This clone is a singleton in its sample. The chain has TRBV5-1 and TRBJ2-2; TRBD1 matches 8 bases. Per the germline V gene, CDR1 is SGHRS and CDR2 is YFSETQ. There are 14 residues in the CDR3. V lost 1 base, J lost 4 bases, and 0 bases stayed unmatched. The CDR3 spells CASSLQGATGELFF. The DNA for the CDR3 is TGCGCCAGCAGCTTGCAGGGGGCCACCGGGGAGCTGTTTTTT. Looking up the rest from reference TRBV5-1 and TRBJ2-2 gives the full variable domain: KAGVTQTPRYLIKTRGQQVTLSCSPISGHRSVSWYQQTPGQGLQFLFEYFSETQRNKGNFPGRFSGRQFSNSRSEMNVSTLELGDSALYLCASSLQGATGELFFGEGSRLTVL.

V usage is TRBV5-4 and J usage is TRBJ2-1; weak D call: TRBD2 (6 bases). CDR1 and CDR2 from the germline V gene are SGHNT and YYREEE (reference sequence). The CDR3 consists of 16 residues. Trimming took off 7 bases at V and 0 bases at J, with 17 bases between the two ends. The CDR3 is CASGGSGLSSYNEQFF. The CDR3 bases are TGTGCCAGCGGGGGGAGCGGTTTGAGCTCCTACAATGAGCAGTTCTTC.

The CDR3 spells CASSPRSTLLSNTEAFF. In DNA, the CDR3 is TGTGCCAGCAGCCCGAGGTCTACACTCCTATCGAACACTGAAGCTTTCTTT. The chain recombines TRBV27 with TRBJ1-1; no definite D call. This CDR3 region has 17 residues. Germline assignment: CDR1 MNHEY and CDR2 SMNVEV (reference sequence). V was clipped by 6 bases and J by 1 base, with 21 bases between them.

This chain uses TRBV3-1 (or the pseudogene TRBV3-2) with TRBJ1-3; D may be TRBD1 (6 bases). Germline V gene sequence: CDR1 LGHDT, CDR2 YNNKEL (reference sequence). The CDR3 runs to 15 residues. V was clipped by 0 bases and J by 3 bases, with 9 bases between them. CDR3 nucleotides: TGTGCCAGCAGCCAAGACAGGGGTTATGGAAACACCATATATTTT. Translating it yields CASSQDRGYGNTIYF.

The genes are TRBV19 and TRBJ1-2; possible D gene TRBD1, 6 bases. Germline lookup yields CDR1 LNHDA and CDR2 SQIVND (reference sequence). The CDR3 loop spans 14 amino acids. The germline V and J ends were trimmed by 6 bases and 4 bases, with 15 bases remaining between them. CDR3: CASRAEQGSYGYTF. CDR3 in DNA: TGTGCCAGTAGGGCGGAACAGGGCTCCTATGGCTACACCTTC.

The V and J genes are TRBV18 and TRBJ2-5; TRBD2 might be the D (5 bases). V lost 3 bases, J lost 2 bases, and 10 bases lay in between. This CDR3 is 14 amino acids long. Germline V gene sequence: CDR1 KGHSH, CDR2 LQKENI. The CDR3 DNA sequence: TGTGCCAGCTCACCTTCCGGGAAACAAGAGACCCAGTACTTC. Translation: CASSPSGKQETQYF.

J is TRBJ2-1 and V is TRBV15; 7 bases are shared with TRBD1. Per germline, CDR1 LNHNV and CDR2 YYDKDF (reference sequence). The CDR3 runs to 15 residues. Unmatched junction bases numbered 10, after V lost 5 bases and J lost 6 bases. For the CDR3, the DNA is TGTGCCACCAGCTTACTCGGGACAGTCGTCAATGAGCAGTTCTTC. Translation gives CATSLLGTVVNEQFF.

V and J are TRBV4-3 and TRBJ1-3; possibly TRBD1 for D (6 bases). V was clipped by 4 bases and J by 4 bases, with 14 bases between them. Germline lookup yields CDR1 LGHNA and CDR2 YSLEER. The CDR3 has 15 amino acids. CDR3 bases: TGCGCCAGCAGCCCCCCCCTGACAGGCGGAAACACCATATATTTT. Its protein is CASSPPLTGGNTIYF.

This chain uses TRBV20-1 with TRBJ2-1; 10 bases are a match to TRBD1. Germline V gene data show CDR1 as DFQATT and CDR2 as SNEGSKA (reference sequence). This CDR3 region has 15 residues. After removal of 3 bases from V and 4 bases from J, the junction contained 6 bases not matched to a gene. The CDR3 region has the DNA TGCAGTGCTAGTAAGGGACAGGGGTATTACAATGAGCAGTTCTTC. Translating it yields CSASKGQGYYNEQFF.

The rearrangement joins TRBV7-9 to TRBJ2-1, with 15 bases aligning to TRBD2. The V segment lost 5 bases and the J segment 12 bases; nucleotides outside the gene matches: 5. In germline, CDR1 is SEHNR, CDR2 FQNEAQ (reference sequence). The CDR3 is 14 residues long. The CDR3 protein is CASSLRTSGRGQFF. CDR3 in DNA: TGTGCCAGCAGCCTCCGGACTAGCGGGAGGGGGCAGTTCTTC.

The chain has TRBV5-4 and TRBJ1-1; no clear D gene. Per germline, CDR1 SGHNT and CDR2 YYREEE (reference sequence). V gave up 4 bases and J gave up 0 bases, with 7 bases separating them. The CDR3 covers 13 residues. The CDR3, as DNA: TGTGCCAGCAGCGGGCAGATGAACACTGAAGCTTTCTTT. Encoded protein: CASSGQMNTEAFF.

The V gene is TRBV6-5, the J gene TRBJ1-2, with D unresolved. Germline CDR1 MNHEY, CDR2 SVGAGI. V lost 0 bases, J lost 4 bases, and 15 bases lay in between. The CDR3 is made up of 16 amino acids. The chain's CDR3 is CASSYSNQIRSYGYTF. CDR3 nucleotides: TGTGCCAGCAGTTACTCGAACCAGATCCGGAGCTATGGCTACACCTTC.

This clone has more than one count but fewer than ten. The CDR3 is CASSFKSPLHF. In nucleotides, the CDR3 is TGTGCCAGCAGCTTTAAATCACCCCTCCACTTT. The chain couples TRBV7-9 to TRBJ1-6; no clear D. Germline lookup yields CDR1 SEHNR and CDR2 FQNEAQ (reference sequence). The V gene lost 3 bases and the J gene lost 10 bases, with 4 bases spanning the gap. The CDR3 extends over 11 amino acids.

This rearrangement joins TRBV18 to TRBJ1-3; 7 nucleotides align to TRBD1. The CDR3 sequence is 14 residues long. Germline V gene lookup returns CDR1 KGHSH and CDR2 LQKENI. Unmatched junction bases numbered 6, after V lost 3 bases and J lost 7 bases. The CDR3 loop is CASSPDRALNTIYF. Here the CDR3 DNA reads TGTGCCAGCTCACCCGACAGGGCCCTCAACACCATATATTTT.

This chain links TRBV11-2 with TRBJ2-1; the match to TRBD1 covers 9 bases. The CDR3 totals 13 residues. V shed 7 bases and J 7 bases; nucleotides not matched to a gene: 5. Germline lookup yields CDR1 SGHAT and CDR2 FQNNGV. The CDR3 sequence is CASTRQGENEQFF. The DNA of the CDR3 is TGTGCCAGCACTAGACAGGGGGAGAATGAGCAGTTCTTC.

The CDR3 DNA is TGTGCCAGCAGCCAGGCCAGGGTCGGGGAAAAACTGTTTTTT. This translates into CASSQARVGEKLFF. The V and J genes are TRBV3-1 (or the pseudogene TRBV3-2) and TRBJ1-4, with D tentatively TRBD1 (5 bases). CDR1 and CDR2 (germline): LGHDT, YNNKEL (reference sequence). The germline V and J ends were trimmed by 3 bases and 8 bases, with 13 bases remaining between them. The CDR3 is 14 residues long.

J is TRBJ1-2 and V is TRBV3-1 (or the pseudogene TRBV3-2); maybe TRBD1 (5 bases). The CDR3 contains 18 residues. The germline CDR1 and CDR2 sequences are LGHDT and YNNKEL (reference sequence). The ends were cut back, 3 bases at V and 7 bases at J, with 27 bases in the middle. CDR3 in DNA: TGTGCCAGCAGCCAGTTTACCCAGCCCGGGACCACGGGGGGTGGCTACACCTTC. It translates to CASSQFTQPGTTGGGYTF.

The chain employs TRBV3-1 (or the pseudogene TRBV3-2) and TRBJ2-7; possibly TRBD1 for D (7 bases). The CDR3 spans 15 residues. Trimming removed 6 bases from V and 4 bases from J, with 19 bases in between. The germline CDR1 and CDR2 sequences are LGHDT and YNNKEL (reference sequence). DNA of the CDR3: TGTGCCAGCAGTCCGCAAACGACAGGGAGGTACGAGCAGTACTTC. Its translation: CASSPQTTGRYEQYF.

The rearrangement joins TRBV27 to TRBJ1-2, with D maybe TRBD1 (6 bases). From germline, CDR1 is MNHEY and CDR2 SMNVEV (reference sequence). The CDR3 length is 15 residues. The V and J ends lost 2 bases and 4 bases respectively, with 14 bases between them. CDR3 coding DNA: TGTGCCAGCAGTTTAATGGCTCAGGGGTTCTATGGCTACACCTTC. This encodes CASSLMAQGFYGYTF.

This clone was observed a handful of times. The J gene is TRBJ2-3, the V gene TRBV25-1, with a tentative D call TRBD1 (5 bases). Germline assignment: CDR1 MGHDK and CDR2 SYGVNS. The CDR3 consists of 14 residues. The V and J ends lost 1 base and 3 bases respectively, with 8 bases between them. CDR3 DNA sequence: TGTGCCAGCAGTGAATGGGCAGGGACAGATACGCAGTATTTT. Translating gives CASSEWAGTDTQYF.

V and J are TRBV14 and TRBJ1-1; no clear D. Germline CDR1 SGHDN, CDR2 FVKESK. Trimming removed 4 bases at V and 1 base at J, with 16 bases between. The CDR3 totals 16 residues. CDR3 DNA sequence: TGTGCCAGCAGCCCTGGCCCAAATGTCCCGAACACTGAAGCTTTCTTT. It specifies CASSPGPNVPNTEAFF.